This is a list of T cell receptor beta chains from one sample in a study of blood T cell repertoires in COVID-19. Method: immunoSEQ multiplex PCR; TCRdb's copy keeps in-frame clones and lacks some. The table has approximately 300,000 clones, over 80% seen once; the top ten hold around 3.5%. The sequenced sample was peripheral blood. The receptors derive from a woman aged 40 to 50 with acute or convalescent COVID-19. Both conserved end residues are part of each CDR3. Each record gives: clone size, V gene, J gene, CDR3 protein. For some rows the clone size is stated as once, few or many, or as a class when expanded; others skip it.

.	TRBV29-1	TRBJ1-4	CSVAAGGATNEKLFF
.	TRBV7-3	TRBJ1-2	CASSPKPRQGSSTYGYTF
.	TRBV7-8	TRBJ1-1	CASSPGRNTEAFF
.	TRBV5-1	TRBJ2-5	CASSGSGQETQYF
.	TRBV28	TRBJ1-2	CASSLGGGAYGYTF
few	TRBV5-6	TRBJ1-3	CASSFPPDSHGNTIYF
.	TRBV5-4	TRBJ1-2	CASSTPGQGNYGYTF
.	TRBV5-1	TRBJ1-1	CASSLRTYGGSTEAFF
.	TRBV5-6	TRBJ2-1	CASSLGAAQFF
.	TRBV11-2	TRBJ2-3	CASSLDLVRESTDTQYF
.	TRBV6-1	TRBJ2-4	CASSEEGLAGGRRSIQYF
.	TRBV10-3	TRBJ2-3	CAISSSSGEEDTQYF
once	TRBV7-3	TRBJ2-1	CASSLNGGTYNEQFF
.	TRBV2	TRBJ1-1	CASIGEVDTEAFF
.	TRBV30	TRBJ1-2	CAWSVTAYYGYTF
.	TRBV2	TRBJ1-5	CASSVRSSNQPQHF
.	TRBV6-5	TRBJ2-2	CASMGFWGGTGELFF
.	TRBV5-5	TRBJ1-1	CASSFPRDRGATNTEAFF
.	TRBV19	TRBJ1-2	CASTPDRNYGYTF
once	TRBV28	TRBJ1-1	CASSLAGGNTEAFF
.	TRBV12-3/TRBV12-4	TRBJ1-6	CASSFWTLPLHF
once	TRBV5-1	TRBJ1-4	CASSAQGVANEKLFF
.	TRBV5-1	TRBJ2-1	CASSLQDYNEQFF
.	TRBV18	TRBJ2-2	CASSPRQGLNTGELFF
.	TRBV4-1	TRBJ1-2	CASSQEWRGGYGYTF
.	TRBV7-6	TRBJ2-2	CASSFSTSGGAENGELFF
.	TRBV2	TRBJ1-5	CASRDPGQPQHF
.	TRBV30	TRBJ1-6	CASQGVNSPLHF
.	TRBV7-8	TRBJ1-5	CASSLRVVNQPQHF
once	TRBV7-8	TRBJ1-1	CASSSSARLDTEAFF
.	TRBV3-1/TRBV3-2	TRBJ1-1	CASSSLGDTEAFF
once	TRBV27	TRBJ1-1	CASSLGANTEAFF
.	TRBV11-3	TRBJ2-3	CASSLGLGPDTQYF
.	TRBV12-3/TRBV12-4	TRBJ2-5	CASRDSLKETQYF
.	TRBV6-6	TRBJ2-2	CASSSGNTGELFF
.	TRBV12-3/TRBV12-4	TRBJ1-1	CASSLRVRTEAFF
.	TRBV6-5	TRBJ2-5	CASRRQGAFQETQYF
.	TRBV11-2	TRBJ1-2	CASSSPTGGYYGYTF
.	TRBV12-3/TRBV12-4	TRBJ1-1	CASSLLRNTEAFF
.	TRBV10-3	TRBJ2-3	CAIGQRDSSTDTQYF
.	TRBV3-1/TRBV3-2	TRBJ2-1	CASSQGTSREQFF
.	TRBV5-1	TRBJ2-5	CASTASGGAMETQYF
.	TRBV30	TRBJ1-6	CAWSVTKSPLHF
.	TRBV13	TRBJ2-1	CASSTGSKNNEQFF
.	TRBV10-3	TRBJ1-1	CAISDPGVNTEAFF
.	TRBV5-1	TRBJ2-1	CASSFPVGRGAYNEQFF
.	TRBV2	TRBJ1-1	CASNVGQLNTEAFF
.	TRBV27	TRBJ1-2	CASRLSGGTTNYGYTF
.	TRBV2	TRBJ2-2	CASSLQGTNTGELFF
once	TRBV27	TRBJ1-2	CASSPRDRSAGYTF
.	TRBV6-5	TRBJ1-6	CASSAQGTNSPLHF
.	TRBV7-2	TRBJ1-4	CASSLVRGQLFF
.	TRBV5-1	TRBJ1-1	CASSETGLEAGEAFF
.	TRBV7-9	TRBJ1-2	CASSQGQHPGGYTF
.	TRBV3-1/TRBV3-2	TRBJ2-3	CASSQGLAQYF
.	TRBV6-5	TRBJ1-1	CASGRNTEAFF
.	TRBV7-2	TRBJ2-3	CASSYGTSETTQYF
.	TRBV10-3	TRBJ1-2	CAISDLYGYTF
.	TRBV30	TRBJ2-1	CAWSVGGAIPNEQFF